Listed below are T cell receptor beta chains from one sample, sequenced in a study of blood T cell repertoires in COVID-19. Clones were sequenced by immunoSEQ multiplex PCR, and TCRdb holds only the in-frame ones, with some missing. The sample gives some 150,000 clones, about 80% of which show up once; less than 2.5% is in the top ten. The sequenced material came from peripheral blood. These receptors were collected from a man aged 65 to 85 with acute or convalescent COVID-19. CDR3s include the opening cysteine and the closing phenylalanine or tryptophan. D genes are given only for firm matches. Where a row states a size, it is once, few, many or the class of an expanded clone; other rows omit it.

TRBJ2-3,-,TRBV30,-,TGTGCCTGGAGTGTATGGGGCTCTGGCACAGATACGCAGTATTTT,CAWSVWGSGTDTQYF
TRBJ2-7,-,TRBV19,-,TGTGCCAGTAGTATGGGTCAGGGACTCCCCTACGAGCAGTACTTC,CASSMGQGLPYEQYF
TRBJ2-7,-,TRBV10-1,TRBD2,TGCGCCAGCAGTGGCCCCTCCAGCGGGAGTTCCTACGAGCAGTACTTC,CASSGPSSGSSYEQYF
TRBJ1-1,-,TRBV19,TRBD1,TGTGCCAGTGCCTTCGGGTCAGGGGGACCGAACACTGAAGCTTTCTTT,CASAFGSGGPNTEAFF
TRBJ2-3,-,TRBV30,-,TGTGCCTGGAGTGTACTTGGACAGTTGGGGACAGATACGCAGTATTTT,CAWSVLGQLGTDTQYF
TRBJ1-6,-,TRBV19,TRBD1,TGTGCCAGTACACGACAGGGCCCCTATAATTCACCCCTCCACTTT,CASTRQGPYNSPLHF
TRBJ2-7,-,TRBV28,TRBD2,TGTGCCAGCAGTCTTTTTCTTGGGACTAGCGGCTCCTACGAGCAGTACTTC,CASSLFLGTSGSYEQYF
TRBJ2-5,-,TRBV13,TRBD2,TGTGCCAGCAGCTTGGGACTAGCGGGGGGTCAAGAGACCCAGTACTTC,CASSLGLAGGQETQYF
TRBJ1-1,-,TRBV2,-,TGTGCCAGCAGCCTGGAGATCACTGAAGCTTTCTTT,CASSLEITEAFF
TRBJ1-1,once,TRBV5-6,-,TGTGCCAGCAGCTTTCTTGGAGTAAACACTGAAGCTTTCTTT,CASSFLGVNTEAFF